This T cell receptor (beta chain) was found in a study of blood T cell repertoires in COVID-19. Background on the study: The United States, Italy and Spain provided the acute and convalescent COVID-19 samples. T cells, B-cell-depleted T cells, or PBMCs supplied cDNA or gDNA.

Germline assignment: CDR1 LNHNV and CDR2 YYDKDF (reference sequence). The CDR3 extends over 13 amino acids. V was cut by 3 bases and J by 0 bases, with 5 bases left in between. Original data processing: Nucleated cell counts were estimated from reference gene primer amplification. Profiling relied on immunoSEQ multiplex PCR, and the TCRdb table lists in-frame clones only, not all of them. V, J and clone size derive from that table, while D and trimming were established from the DNA sequence. Of 400,000 to 450,000 clones listed, 80% to 90% are singletons. This sequence was found in a woman aged 30 to 39 with active or convalescent COVID-19. The rearrangement uses TRBV15 and TRBJ1-1; D ambiguous. Sequencing was carried out using peripheral blood. The CDR3: CATSSEMNTEAFF. The CDR3 bases are TGTGCCACCAGCAGTGAGATGAACACTGAAGCTTTCTTT.